Below are 24 T cell receptor beta chains sequenced from a single sample in a study of blood T cells in healthy people across ages. Next came a second PCR, run for about 6 to 11 cycles, which used a sample-barcoded 5' primer along with a J-beta primer mix. TCRdb re-called the 5' RACE reads with MiXCR, one entry per CDR3 protein. The repertoire holds approximately 700,000 distinct CDR3 sequences, roughly 32% seen once, with roughly 15% in the top ten. Sequenced sample: blood. These receptors were taken from an elderly woman in good health.

The chain recombines TRBV10-2 with TRBJ2-7; D is unresolved. This CDR3 has 12 amino acids. Germline CDR1 WSHSY, CDR2 SAAADI. Trimming cost V 2 bases and J 3 bases, with 5 bases left between them. CDR3 sequence (DNA): TGCGCCAGCAGTGAGGGCTTCTACGAGCAGTACTTC. Protein: CASSEGFYEQYF.

In its sample, this clonotype was seen many times. This rearrangement joins TRBV7-2 to TRBJ2-1, with 7 bases fitting TRBD2. There are 15 residues in the CDR3. Germline-derived CDR1 and CDR2 are SGHTA and FQGNSA. After removal of 3 bases from V and 2 bases from J, the junction contained 4 bases not matched to a gene. The CDR3 reads CASSFQAGTYNEQFF. For the CDR3, the DNA is TGTGCCAGCAGCTTCCAAGCGGGAACCTACAATGAGCAGTTCTTC.

The genes are TRBV7-9 and TRBJ2-5; D call uncertain. The germline gives CDR1 SEHNR, CDR2 FQNEAQ (reference sequence). V was shortened by 5 bases and J by 4 bases, with 8 bases between the two germline ends. This CDR3 spans 12 amino acids. The CDR3 spells CASSTNSETQYF. The CDR3 bases are TGTGCCAGCAGCACTAATTCAGAGACCCAGTACTTC.

This chain uses TRBV28 with TRBJ1-5, with no clear D. This CDR3 has 15 residues. The ends were cut back, 1 base at V and 2 bases at J, with 9 bases in the middle. CDR1 and CDR2 (germline): MDHEN, SYDVKM. In DNA form, the CDR3 reads TGTGCCAGCAGTTTATCCCTGAGTGGCAATCAGCCCCAGCATTTT. It yields the protein CASSLSLSGNQPQHF. Based on the CDR3 plus reference TRBV28 and TRBJ1-5, the full variable domain is DVKVTQSSRYLVKRTGEKVFLECVQDMDHENMFWYRQDPGLGLRLIYFSYDVKMKEKGDIPEGYSVSREKKERFSLILESASTNQTSMYLCASSLSLSGNQPQHFGDGTRLSIL.

This clonotype was recorded at least ten times. The V and J genes are TRBV5-8 and TRBJ2-7; D is possibly TRBD1 or TRBD2 (5 bases each). V was pared by 2 bases and J by 7 bases, with 13 bases between. This CDR3 is 13 amino acids long. Germline values: CDR1 SGHTS, CDR2 YDEGEE. The CDR3 nucleotides read TGTGCCAGCAGCTTTAGAGGGACCGGGGAGCAGTACTTC. Amino acid sequence: CASSFRGTGEQYF.

This clonotype was recorded many times. The chain links TRBV6-1 to TRBJ2-7, with 8 bases fitting TRBD1. The CDR3 runs 14 residues. The germline V gene has CDR1 MNHNS and CDR2 SASEGT. Unmatched junction bases numbered 6, after V lost 6 bases and J lost 2 bases. The chain's CDR3 is CASRIDRGAYEQYF. The CDR3 DNA is TGTGCCAGCAGGATTGACAGGGGTGCCTACGAGCAGTACTTC.

This clonotype was seen at least ten times. The chain carries TRBV5-1 and TRBJ2-7, with 8 bases aligning to TRBD2. Germline-derived CDR1 and CDR2 are SGHRS and YFSETQ. The CDR3 length is 15 residues. J lost 4 bases, V lost 4 bases, and 10 bases had no gene match. This CDR3 reads CASSRGLGNSYEQYF. The CDR3 region has the DNA TGCGCCAGCAGCCGGGGACTAGGTAATTCGTACGAGCAGTACTTC. The whole variable domain, filled in from reference TRBV5-1 and TRBJ2-7, reads KAGVTQTPRYLIKTRGQQVTLSCSPISGHRSVSWYQQTPGQGLQFLFEYFSETQRNKGNFPGRFSGRQFSNSRSEMNVSTLELGDSALYLCASSRGLGNSYEQYFGPGTRLTVT.

In its sample, this clonotype was seen many times. The rearrangement joins TRBV5-1 to TRBJ2-1; TRBD2 matches 8 bases. Germline V gives CDR1 SGHRS, CDR2 YFSETQ. The CDR3 sequence is 15 residues long. J lost 6 bases, V lost 6 bases, and 11 bases had no gene match. The CDR3: CASTRAGGPSNEQFF. The DNA of the CDR3 is TGCGCCAGCACCCGCGCGGGGGGCCCCTCCAATGAGCAGTTCTTC.

This clonotype was seen many times. J is TRBJ2-1 and V is TRBV4-3; tentative D call: TRBD2 (6 bases). The germline V and J ends were trimmed by 0 bases and 6 bases, with 12 bases remaining between them. The CDR3 has 15 residues. Germline CDR1 LGHNA, CDR2 YSLEER. CDR3 sequence: CASSQEKTRTNEQFF. As DNA, the CDR3 is TGCGCCAGCAGCCAAGAAAAGACTAGAACCAATGAGCAGTTCTTC.

This clonotype showed up many times. The V call is TRBV20-1, the J call TRBJ1-5; D gene unclear. Deletions cut 0 bases from V and 6 bases from J, with 15 bases between. The CDR3 loop spans 15 amino acids. CDR1 is DFQATT, CDR2 SNEGSKA, per germline (reference sequence). The CDR3 spells CSARDQGMGIQPQHF. The DNA for the CDR3 is TGCAGTGCTAGAGATCAAGGAATGGGGATTCAGCCCCAGCATTTT.

Comments on this clonotype: A much larger clonotype is one base distant, so this may be a read error. This chain connects TRBV27 to TRBJ2-5, with 8 bases lining up with TRBD2. The CDR3 length is 15 residues. The V gene end was trimmed by 4 bases and the J gene end by 11 bases; junction bases not matched to a gene: 15. Germline assignment: CDR1 MNHEY and CDR2 SMNVEV (reference sequence). The CDR3 here is CASSSGGGSHNEQYF. DNA of the CDR3: TGTGCCAGCAGTTCGGGGGGGGGGAGTCACAATGAGCAGTACTTC.

Details on this clonotype: Sequence at one end of the junction differs from germline and may be a read error. The chain recombines TRBV20-1 with TRBJ2-7; D possibly corresponds to TRBD2 (7 bases). The CDR3 sequence is 16 residues long. Looked up from germline, CDR1 is DFQATT and CDR2 is SNEGSKA (reference sequence). This CDR3 is CSTRVARGGGFDEQYF. DNA for the CDR3: TGCAGTACTAGAGTGGCGAGGGGGGGCGGATTCGATGAGCAGTACTTC.

Only a few counts were recorded for this clonotype. This may stem from a read error, because a much larger clone lies one nucleotide away. CDR3 DNA: TGTGCCGGCAGTTCTCGGCACAGGGGGGCGAGGGTTTACGAGCAGTACTTC. Protein product: CAGSSRHRGARVYEQYF. This chain joins TRBV28 and TRBJ2-4; 8 positions match TRBD1. The DNA end is more similar to TRBJ2-7, so the J call may be wrong. Germline V gene data show CDR1 as MDHEN and CDR2 as SYDVKM. The CDR3 runs 17 residues.

This clonotype was observed at least ten times. The V gene is TRBV20-1, the J gene TRBJ2-7, with D maybe TRBD1 (6 bases). Germline V gene sequence: CDR1 DFQATT, CDR2 SNEGSKA (reference sequence). Trimming shortened V by 4 bases and J by 0 bases, and 16 bases separated the two germline ends. The length of the CDR3 is 15 residues. CDR3 nucleotide sequence: TGCAGTGCTACCCCAGGGGTGGGGCTCTCCTACGAGCAGTACTTC. It is translated as CSATPGVGLSYEQYF.

This clonotype has a handful of counts. This chain links TRBV20-1 with TRBJ1-5, with a possible D match to TRBD1 (6 bases). CDR1 and CDR2 (germline): DFQATT, SNEGSKA (reference sequence). Trimming cost V 2 bases and J 8 bases, with 16 bases left between them. The CDR3 is 14 residues long. The DNA of the CDR3 is TGCAGTGCTAGACGACAGGCGGGGAGAGAGCCCCAGCATTTT. As protein: CSARRQAGREPQHF.

The CDR3 nucleotides read TGCGCCAGCGTCCGATTCGAGCAGTACTTC. It encodes CASVRFEQYF. The chain uses TRBV5-1 and TRBJ2-5; D gene uncertain. The end of the DNA aligns better with TRBJ2-7, so the J call may be wrong. This CDR3 contains 10 residues. CDR1 is SGHRS and CDR2 is YFSETQ in the germline V gene.

Comment on this clonotype: This may arise from a read error, as a much more abundant clone is one base away. The rearrangement uses TRBV6-5 and TRBJ1-6; maybe TRBD1 (5 bases). The CDR3 runs 15 residues. Germline CDR1 and CDR2: MNHEY and SVGAGI. Here the CDR3 reads CASSSRDGYNPPLHF. CDR3 nucleotides: TGTGCCAGCAGTTCCCGGGACGGCTATAATCCACCCCTCCACTTT.

This clonotype occurred many times. The chain is built from TRBV7-2 and TRBJ2-5; D may be TRBD2 (5 bases). Trimming removed 9 bases at V and 4 bases at J, with 18 bases between. CDR1 is SGHTA, CDR2 FQGNSA, per germline. The CDR3 has 14 amino acids. The CDR3 DNA is TGTGCCAGTGGCGTGGAGGCTGGAGGAGAGACCCAGTACTTC. It is translated as CASGVEAGGETQYF.

The rearrangement joins TRBV6-2 or TRBV6-3 to TRBJ1-1, with a possible D match to TRBD1 (5 bases). V shed 8 bases and J shed 5 bases, with 21 bases lying between them. Germline V gene lookup returns CDR1 MNHEY and CDR2 SVGEGT. This CDR3 spans 15 amino acids. The CDR3 spells CASHRGRFSGTEAFF. In nucleotides, the CDR3 is TGTGCCAGCCATCGGGGGAGATTTAGCGGGACTGAAGCTTTCTTT.

A single count supports this clonotype. The chain carries TRBV7-2 and TRBJ2-1; D uncertain. This CDR3 region has 13 residues. V dropped 1 base and J dropped 7 bases, with 8 bases sitting between them. Germline CDR1 and CDR2: SGHTA and FQGNSA. The CDR3 DNA sequence: TGTGCCAGCAGCTTAGTTGCACGGAATGAGCAGTTCTTC. This codes for CASSLVARNEQFF.

In its sample, this clonotype was seen many times. The chain has TRBV20-1 and TRBJ2-1; TRBD2 matches at 8 bases. The CDR3 has 14 residues. The junction had 11 bases not matched to a gene; V was cut back by 6 bases and J by 7 bases. CDR1 DFQATT and CDR2 SNEGSKA come from the germline V gene (reference sequence). As DNA, the CDR3 is TGCAGTGCCAAAAGCGGGGGCCAGGGGAATGAGCAGTTCTTC. Amino acids: CSAKSGGQGNEQFF.

This clonotype appeared a single time. A much more abundant neighbour one base away suggests this may be a read error. This sequence joins TRBV7-9 and TRBJ2-3, with D possibly being TRBD2 (6 bases). The germline gives CDR1 SEHNR, CDR2 FQNEAQ (reference sequence). Trimming stripped 1 base from V and 1 base from J, with 12 bases between. The CDR3 totals 16 residues. This CDR3 is CASSLEGTPGTDTQYF. The CDR3 DNA sequence: TGTGCCAGCAGCTTAGAAGGGACTCCCGGCACAGATACGCAGTATTTT.

This clonotype was counted at least ten times. The chain is built from TRBV6-2 or TRBV6-3 and TRBJ2-4; 7 bases map to TRBD1. The J segment lost 8 bases and the V segment lost 10 bases, leaving 11 bases of the junction unmatched. In germline, CDR1 is MNHEY, CDR2 SVGEGT. The CDR3 covers 13 residues. The CDR3 DNA sequence: TGTGCCATCCTGGACAGGCTTAACGACATTCAGTACTTC. This sequence encodes CAILDRLNDIQYF.

In its sample, this clonotype was seen many times. J is TRBJ2-3 and V is TRBV5-1; D gene ambiguous. V dropped 6 bases and J dropped 3 bases, with 11 bases sitting between them. CDR3 length: 13 amino acids. Germline CDR1 is SGHRS and CDR2 is YFSETQ. The CDR3 is CASTERETDTQYF. CDR3 DNA sequence: TGCGCCAGCACCGAACGAGAGACAGATACGCAGTATTTT.